These 26 T cell receptor beta chains were all obtained from the same sample, sequenced in a study of blood T cell repertoires in COVID-19. Sequencing used immunoSEQ multiplex PCR; TCRdb keeps in-frame clones, though not all of them. The sample lists over 120,000 clones; about 80% were seen once. The sequenced sample was peripheral blood. The receptors originated from a human donor in a cohort sampled during active COVID-19.

The chain employs TRBV6-6 and TRBJ2-5; tentatively, D is TRBD1 (6 bases). Germline V CDR1 and CDR2: MNHNY, SVGAGI (reference sequence). The CDR3 loop spans 14 amino acids. The V end lost 4 bases, the J end lost 7 bases, and 16 bases lay between the germline ends. CDR3 protein: CASSSFQGSGTQYF. CDR3 bases: TGTGCCAGCAGTTCGTTCCAGGGGTCCGGGACCCAGTACTTC.

This chain links TRBV2 with TRBJ2-3, with 7 bases identical to TRBD1. V shed 7 bases and J 5 bases; nucleotides not matched to a gene: 12. Germline assignment: CDR1 SNHLY and CDR2 FYNNEI. The CDR3 has 15 residues. CDR3 sequence reads: CASTIRQGNRDTQYF. CDR3 nucleotide sequence: TGTGCCAGCACCATTAGACAGGGAAATAGAGATACGCAGTATTTT.

J is TRBJ1-5 and V is TRBV11-2; unclear D gene. Germline lookup yields CDR1 SGHAT and CDR2 FQNNGV. The CDR3 length is 15 residues. V was pared by 0 bases and J by 2 bases, with 8 bases between. CDR3 protein: CASSLDPGGNQPQHF. CDR3 nucleotide sequence: TGTGCCAGCAGCTTAGATCCCGGGGGCAATCAGCCCCAGCATTTT.

The V and J genes are TRBV19 and TRBJ1-5; D gene unclear. CDR1 is LNHDA, CDR2 SQIVND, per germline (reference sequence). The CDR3 covers 15 residues. The V end lost 7 bases, the J end lost 7 bases, and 20 bases lay between the germline ends. As DNA, the CDR3 is TGTGCCAGTACCCTATTCCCCCCCGCCTCGCAGCCCCAGCATTTT. This gives the protein CASTLFPPASQPQHF.

The chain is built from TRBV5-1 and TRBJ2-7, with 8 nucleotides matching TRBD1. The CDR3 loop spans 14 amino acids. CDR1 is SGHRS, CDR2 YFSETQ, per germline. V was clipped by 3 bases and J by 1 base; unmatched bases: 3. The CDR3 nucleotides are TGCGCCAGCAGCTCCGGGACAGGTTCCTACGAGCAGTACGTC. It encodes CASSSGTGSYEQYV.

This rearrangement joins TRBV6-6 to TRBJ2-3; D remains ambiguous. Trimming removed 6 bases from V and 5 bases from J, with 12 bases in between. The germline V gene encodes CDR1 MNHNY and CDR2 SVGAGI (reference sequence). The CDR3 covers 13 residues. The CDR3 loop reads CASSLNPGDTQYF. For the CDR3, the DNA is TGTGCCAGCAGCTTAAACCCGGGAGATACGCAGTATTTT.

The V call is TRBV5-6, the J call TRBJ2-5, with 7 bases that match TRBD2. The trim removed 4 bases at V and 4 bases at J, leaving 10 bases unmatched. The CDR3 is 15 amino acids. The V gene's germline CDR1 is SGHDT and CDR2 YYEEEE. The CDR3 protein is CASSQPEAGAETQYF. In nucleotides, the CDR3 is TGTGCCAGCAGCCAGCCGGAGGCGGGAGCAGAGACCCAGTACTTC. The full variable domain, its missing parts supplied by reference TRBV5-6 and TRBJ2-5, is DAGVTQSPTHLIKTRGQQVTLRCSPKSGHDTVSWYQQALGQGPQFIFQYYEEEERQRGNFPDRFSGHQFPNYSSELNVNALLLGDSALYLCASSQPEAGAETQYFGPGTRLLVL.

V usage is TRBV27 and J usage is TRBJ2-1, with 11 bases that match TRBD2. The CDR3 length is 15 residues. Germline CDR1 and CDR2: MNHEY and SMNVEV (reference sequence). Losses at the gene ends were 6 bases for V and 7 bases for J; bases not matched to a gene: 8. The CDR3 DNA reads as TGTGCCAGCAGGTCTAGCGGGAGGTGGGTTAATGAGCAGTTCTTC. Translated, it gives CASRSSGRWVNEQFF.

This clone was observed once. The chain recombines TRBV19 with TRBJ2-5; TRBD2 matches 8 bases. Germline values: CDR1 LNHDA, CDR2 SQIVND (reference sequence). CDR3 length equals 14 residues. The ends lost 4 bases at V and 3 bases at J; junction bases unmatched: 4. CDR3 protein: CASSTTSAEETQYF. CDR3 DNA sequence: TGTGCCAGTAGTACGACTAGCGCCGAAGAGACCCAGTACTTC.

This chain connects TRBV29-1 to TRBJ2-5, with unresolved D. Germline CDR1 and CDR2: SQVTM and ANQGSEA. Trimming took 0 bases from V and 2 from J, leaving 7 bases between them. The CDR3 length is 13 residues. The CDR3 DNA reads TGCAGCGTTGAAGAACTGTCACAAGAGACCCAGTACTTC. This gives the protein CSVEELSQETQYF.

The chain has TRBV5-1 and TRBJ2-7, with TRBD2 as a possible D gene (6 bases). Trimming removed 6 bases at V and 0 bases at J, with 13 bases between. Germline V lookup: CDR1 SGHRS, CDR2 YFSETQ. This CDR3 has 14 residues. The CDR3 sequence is CASKSEGSSYEQYF. The CDR3 nucleotides read TGCGCCAGCAAGTCGGAGGGGAGCTCCTACGAGCAGTACTTC.

The rearrangement uses TRBV5-1 and TRBJ1-5, with 8 positions matching TRBD1. Germline V CDR1 and CDR2: SGHRS, YFSETQ. The V gene end was trimmed by 0 bases and the J gene end by 4 bases; junction bases not matched to a gene: 3. This CDR3 spans 15 amino acids. The CDR3 region is CASSLEGQENQPQHF. In DNA, the CDR3 is TGCGCCAGCAGCTTGGAGGGACAGGAAAATCAGCCCCAGCATTTT.

V is TRBV19 and J is TRBJ1-4; the match to TRBD1 covers 11 bases. The CDR3 covers 16 residues. V lost 3 bases to trimming and J lost 6 bases; unmatched junction nucleotides: 6. Germline V CDR1 and CDR2: LNHDA, SQIVND (reference sequence). In DNA form, the CDR3 reads TGTGCCAGTAGTATCGGCGGGGGACAGGGGGATGAAAAACTGTTTTTT. This sequence encodes CASSIGGGQGDEKLFF.

V usage is TRBV2 and J usage is TRBJ2-3; 7 bases match TRBD2. Germline lookup yields CDR1 SNHLY and CDR2 FYNNEI. The J segment lost 6 bases and the V segment lost 8 bases, leaving 14 bases of the junction unmatched. This CDR3 spans 15 amino acids. The CDR3 sequence is CASSLSGPRTDTQYF. The DNA for the CDR3 is TGTGCCAGCTCACTTAGCGGGCCTCGAACGGATACGCAGTATTTT.

J is TRBJ2-7 and V is TRBV7-9, with 9 bases identical to TRBD1. The CDR3 extends over 14 amino acids. V dropped 5 bases and J dropped 4; count of bases not matched to a gene: 6. CDR1 is SEHNR, CDR2 FQNEAQ, per germline (reference sequence). The CDR3 DNA reads as TGTGCCAGCAGCGCTCCGGACAGGGGTTACGAGCAGTACGTC. This sequence encodes CASSAPDRGYEQYV.

This clone was seen a handful of times. This sequence joins TRBV6-1 and TRBJ2-2; perhaps TRBD1 as D (5 bases). Germline V gene data show CDR1 as MNHNS and CDR2 as SASEGT. V was shortened by 1 base and J by 5 bases, with 14 bases between the two germline ends. The CDR3 spans 16 residues. The DNA for the CDR3 is TGTGCCAGCAGTGAAGTATCAGGGATATGGACCGGGGAGCTGTTTTTT. It is translated as CASSEVSGIWTGELFF.

This clone was detected once. This chain joins TRBV4-1 and TRBJ1-4, with 8 bases that match TRBD1. The CDR3 contains 14 residues. V was clipped by 1 base and J by 7 bases; unmatched bases: 2. The germline CDR1 and CDR2 sequences are MGHRA and YSYEKL. As DNA, the CDR3 is TGCGCCAGCAGCCAAGGAGACAGGGGTGAAAAACTGTTTTTT. This sequence encodes CASSQGDRGEKLFF.

The gene calls are TRBV2 and TRBJ1-6; no clear D gene. The CDR3 has 17 amino acids. CDR1 and CDR2 (germline): SNHLY, FYNNEI. Trimming cost V 5 bases and J 2 bases, with 16 bases left between them. DNA of the CDR3: TGTGCCAGCAGTCGCGCCACTGGTCGTGCCTATAATTCACCCCTCCACTTT. It translates to CASSRATGRAYNSPLHF.

This sequence joins TRBV7-6 and TRBJ2-7; possibly TRBD1 for D (5 bases). Trimming left V 5 bases short and J 1 base short, with 15 bases between. Germline CDR1 and CDR2: SGHVS and FNYEAQ. This CDR3 has 15 residues. The CDR3 loop is CASSLGHQVSYEQYF. CDR3 in DNA: TGTGCCAGCAGCCTAGGACATCAGGTATCCTACGAGCAGTACTTC.

CDR3: CASSLDSYSNQPQHF. In nucleotides, the CDR3 is TGTGCCAGCAGTTTAGACTCTTATAGCAATCAGCCCCAGCATTTT. This chain connects TRBV27 to TRBJ1-5; no clear D gene. Trimming shortened V by 2 bases and J by 0 bases, and 8 bases separated the two germline ends. Germline V gives CDR1 MNHEY, CDR2 SMNVEV (reference sequence). The length of the CDR3 is 15 residues.

This clone was counted once. The chain couples TRBV7-9 to TRBJ1-1; 7 bases are a match to TRBD1. CDR3 length: 15 residues. Trimming took 6 bases from V and 4 from J; bases not matched to a gene: 11. Germline V gene data show CDR1 as SEHNR and CDR2 as FQNEAQ (reference sequence). In nucleotides, the CDR3 is TGTGCCAGCAGTCTTAAGGGACAGCCGGGCACTGAAGCTTTCTTT. Its protein product is CASSLKGQPGTEAFF.

The chain combines TRBV6-5 with TRBJ1-4; possibly TRBD1 for D (6 bases). Per the germline V gene, CDR1 is MNHEY and CDR2 is SVGAGI. Trimming removed 4 bases at V and 4 bases at J, with 10 bases between. This CDR3 has 14 residues. CDR3 nucleotide sequence: TGTGCCAGCAGTTTCGACAGGCTTAATGAAAAACTGTTTTTT. Protein sequence: CASSFDRLNEKLFF.

V and J are TRBV5-1 and TRBJ2-7, with D perhaps TRBD2 (5 bases). The CDR3 sequence is 13 residues long. V lost 1 base and J lost 3, with 8 bases in between. CDR1 is SGHRS, CDR2 YFSETQ, per germline. The CDR3 DNA reads TGCGCCAGCAGCTTGTTCGGGGTCTACGAGCAGTACTTC. It codes for CASSLFGVYEQYF.

This rearrangement joins TRBV6-5 to TRBJ1-1; maybe TRBD1 (6 bases). Germline CDR1 reads MNHEY; CDR2 reads SVGAGI. The CDR3 length is 12 residues. Trimming took off 8 bases at V and 11 bases at J, with 18 bases between the two ends. CDR3 protein: CASGLTGGRAFF. In DNA, the CDR3 is TGTGCCAGCGGACTGACAGGCGGACGGGCTTTCTTT.

The V and J genes are TRBV6-6 and TRBJ1-4, with 8 bases lining up with TRBD1. CDR3 size: 16 residues. The germline V gene has CDR1 MNHNY and CDR2 SVGAGI (reference sequence). Unmatched junction bases numbered 9, after V lost 2 bases and J lost 7 bases. CDR3 nucleotide sequence: TGTGCCAGCAGTTACCTAGAGTCAGGGGGCAGTGAAAAACTGTTTTTT. It specifies CASSYLESGGSEKLFF.

The chain uses TRBV9 and TRBJ2-3; D remains unclear. Trimming removed 0 bases at V and 4 bases at J, with 12 bases between. The CDR3 covers 15 residues. Germline V lookup: CDR1 SGDLS, CDR2 YYNGEE. The CDR3 protein is CASSVDPVLSDTQYF. In DNA, the CDR3 is TGTGCCAGCAGCGTAGACCCGGTGTTGTCAGATACGCAGTATTTT.